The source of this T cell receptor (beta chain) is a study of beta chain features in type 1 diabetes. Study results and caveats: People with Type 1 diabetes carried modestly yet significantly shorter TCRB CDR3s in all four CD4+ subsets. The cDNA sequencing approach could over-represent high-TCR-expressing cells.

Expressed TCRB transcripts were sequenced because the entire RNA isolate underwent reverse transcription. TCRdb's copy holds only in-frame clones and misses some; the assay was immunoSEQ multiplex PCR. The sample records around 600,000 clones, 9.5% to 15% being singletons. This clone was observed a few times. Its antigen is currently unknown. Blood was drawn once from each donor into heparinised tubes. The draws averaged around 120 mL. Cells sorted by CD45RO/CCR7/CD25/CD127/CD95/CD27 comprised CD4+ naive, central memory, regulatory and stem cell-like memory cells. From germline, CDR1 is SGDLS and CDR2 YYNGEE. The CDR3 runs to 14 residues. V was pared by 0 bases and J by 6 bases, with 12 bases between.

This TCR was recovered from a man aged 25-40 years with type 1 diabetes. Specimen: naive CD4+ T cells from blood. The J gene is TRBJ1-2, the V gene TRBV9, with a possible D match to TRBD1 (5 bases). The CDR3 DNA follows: TGTGCCAGCAGCGTAGAAACAGGCCCTAATGGCTACACCTTC. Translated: CASSVETGPNGYTF.